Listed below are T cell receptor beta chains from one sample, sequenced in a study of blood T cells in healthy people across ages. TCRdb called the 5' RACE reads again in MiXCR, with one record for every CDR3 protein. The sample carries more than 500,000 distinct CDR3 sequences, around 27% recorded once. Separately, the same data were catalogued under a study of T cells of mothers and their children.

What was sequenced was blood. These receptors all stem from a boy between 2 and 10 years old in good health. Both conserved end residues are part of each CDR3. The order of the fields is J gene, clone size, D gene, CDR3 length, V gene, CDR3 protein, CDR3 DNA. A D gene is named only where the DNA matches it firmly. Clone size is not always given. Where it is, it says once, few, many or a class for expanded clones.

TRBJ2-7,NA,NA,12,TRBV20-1,CSAFDGAYEQYF,TGCAGTGCTTTCGACGGGGCCTACGAGCAGTACTTC
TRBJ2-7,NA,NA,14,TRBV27,CASSLFLDSYEQYF,TGTGCCAGCAGTTTATTCCTAGACTCCTACGAGCAGTACTTC
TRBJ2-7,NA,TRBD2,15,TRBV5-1,CASSLAAGVSYEQYF,TGCGCCAGCAGCTTGGCGGCGGGAGTGTCCTACGAGCAGTACTTC
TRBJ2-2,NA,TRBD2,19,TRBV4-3,CASSLLTSGRAPNTGELFF,TGCGCCAGCAGCCTTTTGACTAGCGGGAGGGCCCCGAACACCGGGGAGCTGTTTTTT
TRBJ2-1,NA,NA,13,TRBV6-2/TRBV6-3,CASSYRRLNEQFF,TGTGCCAGCAGTTATCGGCGGCTAAATGAGCAGTTCTTC
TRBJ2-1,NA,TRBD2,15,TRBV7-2,CASSSIGLAGNEQFF,TGTGCCAGCAGCTCTATTGGACTAGCGGGAAATGAGCAGTTCTTC
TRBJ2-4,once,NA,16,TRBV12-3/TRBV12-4,CASSPSRGLAKNIQYF,TGTGCCAGCAGTCCTTCGAGGGGCTTAGCCAAAAACATTCAGTACTTC
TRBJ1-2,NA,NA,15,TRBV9,CASSATSGNNYGYTF,TGTGCCAGCAGCGCTACCTCAGGGAATAACTATGGCTACACCTTC
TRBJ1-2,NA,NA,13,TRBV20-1,CSARDRTVYGYTF,TGCAGTGCTAGAGATCGAACAGTATATGGCTACACCTTC
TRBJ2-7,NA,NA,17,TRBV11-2,CASSLVESWAASYEQYF,TGTGCCAGCAGCTTAGTGGAAAGCTGGGCAGCCTCCTACGAGCAGTACTTC
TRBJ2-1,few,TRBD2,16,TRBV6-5,CASSYSRSSGHNEQFF,TGTGCCAGCAGTTACTCGAGGTCTAGCGGTCACAATGAGCAGTTCTTC
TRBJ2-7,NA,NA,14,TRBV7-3,CASSIPGTTYEQYF,TGTGCCAGCAGCATCCCGGGGACCACCTACGAGCAGTACTTC
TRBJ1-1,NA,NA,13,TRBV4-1,CASSQASGAEAFF,TGCGCCAGCAGCCAAGCTTCAGGGGCTGAAGCTTTCTTT
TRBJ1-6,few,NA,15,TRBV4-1,CASSFRGADNSPLHF,TGCGCCAGCAGCTTTAGGGGGGCAGATAATTCACCCCTCCACTTT
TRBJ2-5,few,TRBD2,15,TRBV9,CASSPRLAGEETQYF,TGTGCCAGCAGCCCTCGACTAGCGGGAGAGGAGACCCAGTACTTC
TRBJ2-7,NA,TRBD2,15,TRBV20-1,CSAKGEAGEVSEQYF,TGCAGTGCCAAAGGGGAAGCGGGAGAAGTGTCCGAGCAGTACTTC
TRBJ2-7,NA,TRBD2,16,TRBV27,CASSLSSLAGEYEQYF,TGTGCCAGCAGTTTATCTTCCCTAGCGGGAGAATACGAGCAGTACTTC
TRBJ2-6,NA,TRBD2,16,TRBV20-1,CSAAGTSGSGANVLTF,TGCAGTGCTGCGGGGACTAGCGGTTCTGGGGCCAACGTCCTGACTTTC
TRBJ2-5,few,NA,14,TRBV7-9,CASSPPGSRETQYF,TGTGCCAGCAGCCCACCAGGGTCACGAGAGACCCAGTACTTC
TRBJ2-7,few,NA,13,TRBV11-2,CASSLISSYEQYF,TGTGCCAGCAGCTTAATTTCGAGCTACGAGCAGTACTTC
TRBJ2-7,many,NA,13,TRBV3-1,CASSQALTYEQYF,TGTGCCAGCAGCCAAGCCCTCACCTACGAGCAGTACTTC
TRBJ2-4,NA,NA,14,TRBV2,CASSEEMEVYIQYF,TGTGCCAGCAGTGAAGAGATGGAGGTATACATTCAGTACTTC
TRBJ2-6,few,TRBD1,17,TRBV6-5,CASSYGTGDAGANVLTF,TGTGCCAGCAGTTACGGGACAGGGGATGCTGGGGCCAACGTCCTGACTTTC
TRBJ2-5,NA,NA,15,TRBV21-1,CASSALIGLAETQYF,TGTGCCAGCAGCGCGCTAATAGGACTAGCAGAGACCCAGTACTTC
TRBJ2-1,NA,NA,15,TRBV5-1,CASSSAWDSRREQFF,TGCGCCAGCAGCTCGGCTTGGGACTCTCGACGTGAGCAGTTCTTC
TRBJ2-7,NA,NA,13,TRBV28,CASSSQVSYEQYF,TGTGCCAGCAGTTCCCAGGTTTCCTACGAGCAGTACTTC
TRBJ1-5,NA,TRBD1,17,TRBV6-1,CASSEALRAGGHQPQHF,TGTGCCAGCAGTGAAGCGCTTCGGGCAGGGGGCCATCAGCCCCAGCATTTT
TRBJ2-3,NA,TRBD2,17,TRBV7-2,CASSPMASGSMGDTQYF,TGTGCCAGCAGCCCTATGGCTAGCGGGAGTATGGGAGATACGCAGTATTTT
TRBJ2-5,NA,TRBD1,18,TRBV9,CASSAYPGTAPPQETHYF,TGTGCCAGCAGCGCGTACCCCGGGACAGCTCCTCCCCAAGAGACCCACTACTTC
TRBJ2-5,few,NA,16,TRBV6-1,CASSEGGLVRGETQYF,TGTGCCAGCAGTGAAGGGGGGCTAGTTAGGGGAGAGACCCAGTACTTC
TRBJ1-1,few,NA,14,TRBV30,CAWTTGGRNTEAFF,TGTGCCTGGACCACGGGGGGAAGGAACACTGAAGCTTTCTTT
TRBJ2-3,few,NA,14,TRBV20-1,CSVDYGMVTDTQYF,TGCAGTGTGGACTATGGCATGGTCACAGATACGCAGTATTTT
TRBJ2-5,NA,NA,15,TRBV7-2,CASSFGQGLRETQYF,TGTGCCAGCAGCTTCGGGCAGGGGCTCCGAGAGACCCAGTACTTC
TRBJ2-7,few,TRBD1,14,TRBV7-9,CASSSRDRTYGQYF,TGTGCCAGCAGCTCCCGGGACAGAACCTACGGGCAGTACTTC
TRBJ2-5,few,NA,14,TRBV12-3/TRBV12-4,CASSRKQGWETQYF,TGTGCCAGCAGTCGTAAACAGGGTTGGGAGACCCAGTACTTC
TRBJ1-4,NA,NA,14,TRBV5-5,CASSLTGPREKLFF,TGTGCCAGCAGCCTTACAGGGCCCCGCGAAAAACTGTTTTTT
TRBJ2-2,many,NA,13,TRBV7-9,CASSFEGTGELFF,TGTGCCAGCAGCTTTGAGGGCACCGGGGAGCTGTTTTTT
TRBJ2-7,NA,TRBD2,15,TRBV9,CASSVAPGLVNEQYF,TGTGCCAGCAGCGTCGCCCCGGGACTAGTCAACGAGCAGTACTTC
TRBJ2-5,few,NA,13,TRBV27,CASSLPTSETQYF,TGTGCCAGCAGTTTACCAACCTCAGAGACCCAGTACTTC
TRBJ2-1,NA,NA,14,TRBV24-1,CARRPSPGYNEQFF,TGTGCCCGAAGGCCGTCACCCGGATACAATGAGCAGTTCTTC
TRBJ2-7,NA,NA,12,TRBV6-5,CASSYSLGEQYF,TGTGCCAGCAGTTACTCCCTTGGGGAGCAGTACTTC
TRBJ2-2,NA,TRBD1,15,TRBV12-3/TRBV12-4,CASRPGTGLTGELFF,TGTGCCAGCAGGCCTGGGACAGGGCTCACCGGGGAGCTGTTTTTT
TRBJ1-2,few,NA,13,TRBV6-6,CASSYTLDYGYTF,TGTGCCAGCAGTTACACCTTGGACTATGGCTACACCTTC